This T cell receptor (beta chain) was found in a study of early T cells in non-severe SARS-CoV-2 infection. This clonotype showed up just a few times. Trimming cost V 6 bases and J 1 base; bases outside gene matches: 5. Germline V gene sequence: CDR1 SNHLY, CDR2 FYNNEI. The CDR3 length is 14 residues. In the library, individual cDNA molecules carried attached unique molecular identifiers. In TCRdb, the 5' RACE reads were re-called with MiXCR into one record per CDR3 protein. The table records more than 50,000 distinct CDR3 sequences, roughly 12% of them present only once. The V and J genes are TRBV2 and TRBJ2-7; 8 nucleotides agree with TRBD1. Sequencing used whole blood. The receptor was derived from an adult who was a healthcare worker with PCR-confirmed SARS-CoV-2 infection or an uninfected control (not recorded which). This chain's CDR3 is CASSIDRGSYEQYF. The CDR3 DNA follows: TGTGCCAGCAGCATAGACAGGGGTTCCTACGAGCAGTACTTC.